This note documents a single TCR beta chain sequence. Its antigen remains unknown. Here immunoSEQ multiplex PCR was the method, and the copy in TCRdb shows in-frame clones only, minus some. The sample contains 100,000 to 150,000 clones, roughly 90% of which appear only once. This sample is part of a study of PD-1 blockade in mismatch repair-deficient tumors. Study conclusions and caveats: After pembrolizumab, tumor-resident clones rose rapidly, then generally contracted before radiologic responses.

Trimming removed 3 bases from V and 3 bases from J, with 10 bases in between. The CDR3 extends over 13 amino acids. The germline V gene encodes CDR1 SGHDT and CDR2 YYEEEE. This sequence joins TRBV5-6 and TRBJ2-7; no clear D. Here the sequenced sample was peripheral blood, taken 70 to 73 weeks after starting pembrolizumab. This sequence was found in an adult with mismatch repair-deficient cancer. CDR3 amino acids: CASSYWGYYEQYF. The CDR3 bases are TGTGCCAGCAGCTACTGGGGTTACTACGAGCAGTACTTC.